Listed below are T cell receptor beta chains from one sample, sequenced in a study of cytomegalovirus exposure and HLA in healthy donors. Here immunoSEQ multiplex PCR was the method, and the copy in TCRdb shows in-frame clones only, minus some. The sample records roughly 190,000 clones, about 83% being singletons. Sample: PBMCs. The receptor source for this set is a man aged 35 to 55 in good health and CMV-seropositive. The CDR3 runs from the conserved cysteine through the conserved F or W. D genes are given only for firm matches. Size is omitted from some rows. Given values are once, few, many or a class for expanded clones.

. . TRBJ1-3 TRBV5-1 TGCGCCAGCAGCTCCGAACAGGGTGGCACCATATATTTT CASSSEQGGTIYF
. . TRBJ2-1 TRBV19 TGTGCCAGTAGGGAGGGATACAATGAGCAGTTCTTC CASREGYNEQFF
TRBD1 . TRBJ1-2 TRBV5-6 TGTGCCAGCAGCTTGGGACAGGGTGTGGGGGGCTACACCTTC CASSLGQGVGGYTF
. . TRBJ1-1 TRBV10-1 TGCGCCAGCAGTGAGTCGGGAGGGACTGAAGCTTTCTTT CASSESGGTEAFF
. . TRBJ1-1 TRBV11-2 TGTGCCAGCAGCTTCGACCCACAGGTGAACACTGAAGCTTTCTTT CASSFDPQVNTEAFF
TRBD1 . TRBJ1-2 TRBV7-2 TGTGCCAGCAGCGTAGCCGGGACAGGGGCTAACTATGGCTACACCTTC CASSVAGTGANYGYTF
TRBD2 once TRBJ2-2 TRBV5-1 TGCGCCAGCAGCGCGGGACTAGCGCGTAATCTCGGGGAGCTGTTTTTT CASSAGLARNLGELFF
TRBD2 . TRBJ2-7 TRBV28 TGTGCCAGCAGTATCGGGACTAGCGGCTACGAGCAGTACTTC CASSIGTSGYEQYF
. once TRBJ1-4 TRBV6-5 TGTGCCAGCAGCCCTGCGGGGGCAAGTAGCGAAAAACTGTTTTTT CASSPAGASSEKLFF
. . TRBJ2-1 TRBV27 TGTGCCAGCAGTTTATACGCTAGCGATGAGCAGTTCTTC CASSLYASDEQFF
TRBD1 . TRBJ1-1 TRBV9 TGTGCCAGCAGCTCGACAGGGGTTGGGGGCACTGAAGCTTTCTTT CASSSTGVGGTEAFF
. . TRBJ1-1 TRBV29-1 TGCAGCGTTAAGGGCCTCGGGGGCACTGAAGCTTTCTTT CSVKGLGGTEAFF
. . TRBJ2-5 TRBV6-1 TGTGCCAGCACCCGGGGTCAAGAGACCCAGTACTTC CASTRGQETQYF
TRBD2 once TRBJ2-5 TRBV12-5 TGTGCTAGTGGTTTGGCAGGACTAGCGGGAGAGACCCAGTACTTC CASGLAGLAGETQYF
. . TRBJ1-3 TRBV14 TGTGCCAGCAGCCAAGTGCAGTTCTCTGGAAACACCATATATTTT CASSQVQFSGNTIYF
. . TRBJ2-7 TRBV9 TGTGCCAGCAGTGACAATCGGAGGTCCTACGAGCAGTACTTC CASSDNRRSYEQYF
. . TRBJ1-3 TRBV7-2 TGTGCCAGCGGGGACATTAGCTCTGGAAACACCATATATTTT CASGDISSGNTIYF
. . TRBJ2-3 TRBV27 TGTGCCAGCAGTCGCCCGGGGGAGTGGGCAGATACGCAGTATTTT CASSRPGEWADTQYF
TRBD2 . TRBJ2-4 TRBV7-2 TGTGCCAGCAGCTTAGCGCTAGGCGCGGGAGCGGTTCAGTACTTC CASSLALGAGAVQYF
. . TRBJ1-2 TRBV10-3 TGTGCCATCAGTGAGTCGGCGGATGGCTACACCTTC CAISESADGYTF
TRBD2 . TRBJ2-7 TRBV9 TGTGCCAGCAGCCCACTAGCGGGGGGCCTGCGCGAGCAGTACTTC CASSPLAGGLREQYF
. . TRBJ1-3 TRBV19 TGTGCCAGTAGTATCTCTCTTTACTCTGGAAACACCATATATTTT CASSISLYSGNTIYF
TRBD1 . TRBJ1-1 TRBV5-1 TGCGCCAGCAGCGGGACAGCTATGAACACTGAAGCTTTCTTT CASSGTAMNTEAFF
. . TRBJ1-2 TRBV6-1 TGTGCCAGCAGTGAAGCGCTAGAAATCTATGGCTACACCTTC CASSEALEIYGYTF
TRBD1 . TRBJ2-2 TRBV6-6 TGTGCCAGCAGTCCGACAGGGGGCGCGACCGGGGAGCTGTTTTTT CASSPTGGATGELFF
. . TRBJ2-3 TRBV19 TGTGCCAGTACCCTTGGGCCAGGCGATACGCAGTATTTT CASTLGPGDTQYF
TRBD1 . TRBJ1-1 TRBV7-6 TGTGCCAGCAGCTCGGGGACAGGTGCCACTGAAGCTTTCTTT CASSSGTGATEAFF
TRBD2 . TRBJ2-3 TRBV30 TGTGCCTGGAGCGGTAGCGGGAGGGCCAGGTCAACAGATACGCAGTATTTT CAWSGSGRARSTDTQYF
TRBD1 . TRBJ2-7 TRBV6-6 TGTGCCAGCACCCAGGGACAGGGGTCCTACGAGCAGTACTTC CASTQGQGSYEQYF
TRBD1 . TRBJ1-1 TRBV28 TGTGCCAGCAGGCGAGACAGGGGTTTTGTAGCTTTCTTT CASRRDRGFVAFF
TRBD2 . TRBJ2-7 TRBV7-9 TGTGCCAGCACCTCAAGAAAGCGGGGCTCCTACGAGCAGTACTTC CASTSRKRGSYEQYF
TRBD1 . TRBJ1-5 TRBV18 TGTGCCAGCTCACGACAGGGCATACAGCCCCAGCATTTT CASSRQGIQPQHF
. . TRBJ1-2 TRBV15 TGTGCCACCAGCAGAACCAGAGATGGAGGGACTAATGGCTACACCTTC CATSRTRDGGTNGYTF
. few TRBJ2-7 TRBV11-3 TGTGCCAGCAGTCCCTATGAGGCCTCCTACGAGCAGTACTTC CASSPYEASYEQYF
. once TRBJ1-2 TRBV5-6 TGTGCCAGCAGCACCCAATCAGGAGGACAGTCCTATGGCTACACCTTC CASSTQSGGQSYGYTF
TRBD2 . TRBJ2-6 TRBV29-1 TGCAGCGTGGCGGGGGGCTCTGGGGCCAACGTCCTGACTTTC CSVAGGSGANVLTF
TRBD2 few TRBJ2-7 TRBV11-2 TGTGCCAGCAGCCCAGGGACTAGCGGGGGATCCTACGAGCAGTACTTC CASSPGTSGGSYEQYF
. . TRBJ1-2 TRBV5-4 TGTGCCAGCAGCTTGGGTAGGTCCAGGGGTTATGGCTACACCTTC CASSLGRSRGYGYTF
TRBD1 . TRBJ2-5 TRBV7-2 TGTGCCAGCAGCTCCAACTCCCGGACAGGGGCGTACCAAGAGACCCAGTACTTC CASSSNSRTGAYQETQYF
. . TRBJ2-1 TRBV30 TGTGCCTGGAGCGGACAGACTGAGCAGTTCTTC CAWSGQTEQFF
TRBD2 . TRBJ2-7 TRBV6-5 TGTGCCAGCAGTTCAGCGGGACCCTCCTACGAGCAGTACTTC CASSSAGPSYEQYF
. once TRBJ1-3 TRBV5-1 TGCGCCAGCAGCTATGACAACTCTGGAAACACCATATATTTT CASSYDNSGNTIYF
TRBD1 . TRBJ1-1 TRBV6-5 TGTGCCAGCAGCCGTACGTTTACAGGGGGTACTGAAGCTTTCTTT CASSRTFTGGTEAFF
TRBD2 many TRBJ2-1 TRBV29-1 TGCAGCGTTGAGGGCCAAGATGGGACTAGCGGGAGCTTCTACAATGAGCAGTTCTTC CSVEGQDGTSGSFYNEQFF
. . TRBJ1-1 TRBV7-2 TGTGCCAGCAGCTACGGGTTGAACACTGAAGCTTTCTTT CASSYGLNTEAFF
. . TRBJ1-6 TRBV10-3 TGTGCCATCAGTGGCAACGAGGATTCACCCCTCCACTTT CAISGNEDSPLHF
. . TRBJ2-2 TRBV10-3 TGTGCCATCAGCGGGACACAGGGAAACACCGGGGAGCTGTTTTTT CAISGTQGNTGELFF
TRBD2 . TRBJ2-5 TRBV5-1 TGCGCCAGCAGCTTGGGTATCGACAGCCGGGGGGAGCAGTACTTC CASSLGIDSRGEQYF
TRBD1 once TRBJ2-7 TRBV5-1 TGCGCCAGCAGCTTCTCCGGGACAGGGGGCGGGGAGCAGTACTTC CASSFSGTGGGEQYF
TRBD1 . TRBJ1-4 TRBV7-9 TGTGCCAGCAGCTTAGGAGTGGGTACCGGGACAGGGCACGAAAAACTGTTTTTT CASSLGVGTGTGHEKLFF
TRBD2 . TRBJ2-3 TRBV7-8 TGTGCCAGCAGCTCGACTAGCGGGAGGACAGATACGCAGTATTTT CASSSTSGRTDTQYF
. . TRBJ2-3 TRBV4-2 TGTGCCAGCAGCCAACGAGATACGCAGTATTTT CASSQRDTQYF